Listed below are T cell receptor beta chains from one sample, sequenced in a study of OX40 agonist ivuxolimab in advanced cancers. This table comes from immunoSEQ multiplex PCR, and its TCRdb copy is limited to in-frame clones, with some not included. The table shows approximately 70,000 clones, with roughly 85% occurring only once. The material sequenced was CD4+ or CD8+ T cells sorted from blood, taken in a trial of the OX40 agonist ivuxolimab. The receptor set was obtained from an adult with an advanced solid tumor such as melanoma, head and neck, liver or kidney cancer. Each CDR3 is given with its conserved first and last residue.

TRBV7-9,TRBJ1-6,CASSLQEGTPLHF
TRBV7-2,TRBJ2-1,CASSLFGAGGEQFF
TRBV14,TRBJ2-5,CASSPRQGTETQYF
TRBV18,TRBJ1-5,CASSPPGGDNQPQHF
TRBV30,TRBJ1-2,CAWSVSSHGYTF
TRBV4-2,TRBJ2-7,CASSQGLGGGVYEQYF
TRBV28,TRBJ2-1,CASSLKVWGQFF
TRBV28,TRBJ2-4,CASSSSGWDIQYF
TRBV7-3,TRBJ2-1,CASGAAGGLDNEQFF
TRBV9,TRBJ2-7,CASSVDLAASEQYF
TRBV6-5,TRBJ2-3,CASTLSRDTDTQYF
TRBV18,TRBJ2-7,CASSAVRDRVAEQYF
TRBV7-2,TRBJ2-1,CASSSRTDYNEQFF
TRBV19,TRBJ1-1,CASSRFVEGTEAFF
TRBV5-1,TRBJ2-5,CASSFGTVKETQYF
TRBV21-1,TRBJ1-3,CASSKERSFVCGNTIYF
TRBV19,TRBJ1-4,CASSLPSATNEKLFF
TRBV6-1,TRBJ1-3,CASSGTIPGTAGNTIYF
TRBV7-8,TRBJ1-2,CASSSTGLQGGYTF
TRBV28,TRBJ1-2,CASRYEGAHYGYTF
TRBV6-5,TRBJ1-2,CASSSGARAYGYTF
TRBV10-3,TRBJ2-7,CAISESPTSGGPRNEQYF
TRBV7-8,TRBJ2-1,CASSPPLRDYRYNEQFF
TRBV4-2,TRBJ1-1,CASSQERGTEAFF
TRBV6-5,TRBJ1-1,CASSYEPLNTEAFF
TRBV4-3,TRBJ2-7,CASSQVALSGGGAGEQYF
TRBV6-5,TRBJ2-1,CASSFNPRESSPQFF
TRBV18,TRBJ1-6,CASSLMARNSNSPLHF
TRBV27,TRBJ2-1,CASSMKRGGPYNEQFF
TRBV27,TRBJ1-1,CATSKPGRNTEAFF
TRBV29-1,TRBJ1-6,CSVGTSRDSPLHF
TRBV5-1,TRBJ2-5,CASRLAGGETQYF
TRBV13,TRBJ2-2,CASSLGMGYTGELFF
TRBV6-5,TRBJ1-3,CASSYSIGNTIYF
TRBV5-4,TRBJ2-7,CASSPVFGTVGTEQYF
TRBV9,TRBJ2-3,CASSVGRAFGDTQYF
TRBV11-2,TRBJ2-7,CASSLVVYSSSYEQYF
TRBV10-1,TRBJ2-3,CASSYLRDRGPDTQYF
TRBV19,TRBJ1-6,CASAITGFGNSPLHF
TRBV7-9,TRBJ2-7,CASSPRGVRYEQYF
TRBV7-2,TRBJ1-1,CASSPGWMNTEAFF
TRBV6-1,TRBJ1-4,CASSVVVREEKLFF
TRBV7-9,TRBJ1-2,CASSPGTGPYGYTF
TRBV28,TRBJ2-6,CASSLGGPSGANVLTF
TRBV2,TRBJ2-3,CASRRAGGSTDTQYF
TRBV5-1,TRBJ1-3,CASSSDLSGNTIYF
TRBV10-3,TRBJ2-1,CAISEASGLSYNEQFF
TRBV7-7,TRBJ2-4,CASSLPHPGGLENIQYF
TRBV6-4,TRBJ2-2,CASSEGLKNTGELFF
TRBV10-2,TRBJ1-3,CASRSTPPGPSGNTIYF
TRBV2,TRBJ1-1,CASSEAGFRSGNTEAFF
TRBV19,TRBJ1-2,CASGQNYGYTF
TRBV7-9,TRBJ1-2,CASSMGDYGYTF
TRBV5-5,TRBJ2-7,CASSLLAEQYF
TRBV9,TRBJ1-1,CASSVHAENTEAFF
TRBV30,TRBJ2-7,CAWRGFSYEQYF
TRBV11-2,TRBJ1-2,CASSLEPATYSYTF
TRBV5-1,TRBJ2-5,CASSLQETQYF
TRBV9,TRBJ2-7,CASSALPDEAYEQYF